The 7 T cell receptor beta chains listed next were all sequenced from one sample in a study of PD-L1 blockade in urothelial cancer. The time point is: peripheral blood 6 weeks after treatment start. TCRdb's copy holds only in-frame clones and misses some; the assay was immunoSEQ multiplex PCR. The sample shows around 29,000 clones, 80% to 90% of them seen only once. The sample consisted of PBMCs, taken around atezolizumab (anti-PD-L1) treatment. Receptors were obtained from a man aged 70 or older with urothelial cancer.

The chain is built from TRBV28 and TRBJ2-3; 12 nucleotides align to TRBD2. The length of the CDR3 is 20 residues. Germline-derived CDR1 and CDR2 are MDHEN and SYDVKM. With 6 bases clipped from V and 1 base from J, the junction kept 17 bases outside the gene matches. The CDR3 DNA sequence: TGTGCCAGCAGGCGTCAGCCACTACTAGCGGGAGGAGGGGGCACAGATACGCAGTATTTT. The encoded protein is CASRRQPLLAGGGGTDTQYF.

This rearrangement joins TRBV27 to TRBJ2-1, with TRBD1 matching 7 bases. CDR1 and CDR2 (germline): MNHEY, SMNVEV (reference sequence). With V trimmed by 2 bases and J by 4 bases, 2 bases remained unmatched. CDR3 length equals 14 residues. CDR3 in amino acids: CASSLGDRYNEQFF. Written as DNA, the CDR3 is TGTGCCAGCAGTTTAGGGGACAGATACAATGAGCAGTTCTTC.

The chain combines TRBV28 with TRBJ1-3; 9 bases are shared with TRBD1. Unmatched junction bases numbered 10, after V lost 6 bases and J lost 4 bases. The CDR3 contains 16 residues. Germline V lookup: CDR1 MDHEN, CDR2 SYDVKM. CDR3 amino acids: CASSLTGGASGNTIYF. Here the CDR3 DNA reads TGTGCCAGCAGCCTTACAGGGGGCGCGTCCGGAAACACCATATATTTT. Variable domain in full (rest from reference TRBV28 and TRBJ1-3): DVKVTQSSRYLVKRTGEKVFLECVQDMDHENMFWYRQDPGLGLRLIYFSYDVKMKEKGDIPEGYSVSREKKERFSLILESASTNQTSMYLCASSLTGGASGNTIYFGEGSWLTVV.

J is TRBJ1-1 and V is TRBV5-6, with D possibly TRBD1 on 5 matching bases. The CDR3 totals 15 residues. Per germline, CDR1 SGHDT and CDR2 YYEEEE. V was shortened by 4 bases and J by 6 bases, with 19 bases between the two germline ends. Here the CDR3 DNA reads TGTGCCAGCAGCCGACGGGGGTATGAAGGGGCTGAAGCTTTCTTT. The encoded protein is CASSRRGYEGAEAFF. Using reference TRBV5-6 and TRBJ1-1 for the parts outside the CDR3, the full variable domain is DAGVTQSPTHLIKTRGQQVTLRCSPKSGHDTVSWYQQALGQGPQFIFQYYEEEERQRGNFPDRFSGHQFPNYSSELNVNALLLGDSALYLCASSRRGYEGAEAFFGQGTRLTVV.

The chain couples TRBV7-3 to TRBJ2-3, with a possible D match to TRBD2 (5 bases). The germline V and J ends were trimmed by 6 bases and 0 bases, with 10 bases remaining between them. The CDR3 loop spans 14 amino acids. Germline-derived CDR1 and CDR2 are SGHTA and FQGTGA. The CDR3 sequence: CASSQDLSTDTQYF. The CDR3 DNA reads TGTGCCAGCAGTCAGGACTTAAGCACAGATACGCAGTATTTT.

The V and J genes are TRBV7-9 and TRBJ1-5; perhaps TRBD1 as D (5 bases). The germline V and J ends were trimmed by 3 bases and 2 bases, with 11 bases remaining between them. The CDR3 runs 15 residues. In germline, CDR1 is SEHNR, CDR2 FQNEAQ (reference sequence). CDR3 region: CASSLETGGNQPQHF. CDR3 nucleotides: TGTGCCAGCAGCTTGGAAACGGGGGGCAATCAGCCCCAGCATTTT.

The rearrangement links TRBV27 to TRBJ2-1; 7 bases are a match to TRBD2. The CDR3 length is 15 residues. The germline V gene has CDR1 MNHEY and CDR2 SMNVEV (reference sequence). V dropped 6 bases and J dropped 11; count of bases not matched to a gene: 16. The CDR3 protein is CASSPSQARGGKQFF. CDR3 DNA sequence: TGTGCCAGCAGCCCGAGTCAGGCCCGGGGAGGGAAGCAGTTCTTC.